The next 30 T cell receptor beta chains were all read from a single sample in a study of T cell repertoires in cytomegalovirus infection. Via MiXCR, TCRdb re-called the reads, giving one row per CDR3 protein. The data contain approximately 190,000 distinct CDR3 sequences, roughly 30% of them singletons. Sequencing used PBMCs. These receptor sequences come from a human donor in good health (CMV status not recorded). Some clones in this sample may be carry-over from other donors' samples.

This clonotype was seen once. The germline gene is not matched at one end of the junction; a read error may be the cause. The chain couples TRBV5-3 to TRBJ2-7, with a tentative D call TRBD1 (5 bases). TRBV5-3 qualifies as an ORF whose function is uncertain. The CDR3 contains 15 residues. The CDR3 reads CASSLSAGRSYEQYF. DNA of the CDR3: TGTGCCAGCAGCTTGTCGGCAGGGCGCTCCTACGAGCAGTACTTC.

This clonotype was counted only a few times. This chain uses TRBV10-3 with TRBJ2-1; 12 bases map to TRBD2. Germline V gives CDR1 ENHRY, CDR2 SYGVKD. Trimming at V came to 4 bases and at J to 7 bases, leaving 5 bases not matched to a gene. The length of the CDR3 is 15 residues. Here the CDR3 DNA reads TGTGCCATCAGTGGGGCTAGCGGGGGGGCAAATGAGCAGTTCTTC. Protein product: CAISGASGGANEQFF.

In this sample, this clonotype turned up a few times. The V gene is TRBV6-5, the J gene TRBJ1-5; D gene uncertain. Deletions cut 6 bases from V and 5 bases from J, with 14 bases between. CDR1 and CDR2 (germline): MNHEY, SVGAGI. CDR3 size: 14 residues. The CDR3 sequence is CASRSLTAHQPQHF. DNA of the CDR3: TGTGCCAGCAGGAGTCTGACTGCCCATCAGCCCCAGCATTTT.

The genes are TRBV5-1 and TRBJ2-3, with 10 bases that match TRBD2. With 4 bases clipped from V and 5 bases from J, the junction kept 4 bases outside the gene matches. Germline lookup yields CDR1 SGHRS and CDR2 YFSETQ. The CDR3 is 14 residues long. In DNA form, the CDR3 reads TGCGCCAGCAGCCCGGGACTAGCGTTAGATACGCAGTATTTT. It is translated as CASSPGLALDTQYF.

In this sample, this clonotype turned up a few times. This chain joins TRBV19 and TRBJ1-2; D remains ambiguous. V was cut by 3 bases and J by 1 base, with 9 bases left in between. CDR1 is LNHDA, CDR2 SQIVND, per germline (reference sequence). CDR3 length: 14 residues. The CDR3 nucleotides read TGTGCCAGTAGTATCAGTTTTGTTAACTATGGCTACACCTTC. Protein product: CASSISFVNYGYTF.

The chain links TRBV20-1 to TRBJ1-2, with D unclear. Trimming shortened V by 3 bases and J by 4 bases, and 6 bases separated the two germline ends. This CDR3 is built from 11 residues. CDR1 is DFQATT and CDR2 is SNEGSKA in the germline V gene (reference sequence). This CDR3 reads CSARGPYGYTF. The CDR3, as DNA: TGCAGTGCTAGGGGTCCCTATGGCTACACCTTC.

This clonotype has just a few counts. Being one base from a much bigger clone, this may be a read error. This sequence joins TRBV7-9 and TRBJ2-3; the D gene could be TRBD1 or TRBD2 (5 bases each). V was pared by 1 base and J by 5 bases, with 7 bases between. The CDR3 is 13 residues long. CDR1 and CDR2 from the germline V gene are SEHNR and FQNEAQ (reference sequence). The CDR3, as DNA: TGTGCCAGCAGCTTAGTTGGGGGAGATACGCAGTATTTT. Translation gives CASSLVGGDTQYF.

This clonotype was seen a handful of times. V gene TRBV29-1 combines with J gene TRBJ2-2; perhaps TRBD1 as D (6 bases). The germline V gene encodes CDR1 SQVTM and CDR2 ANQGSEA. Trimming took 4 bases from V and 0 from J, leaving 18 bases between them. The CDR3 covers 17 residues. CDR3 amino acids: CSVGLFVDRPNTGELFF. CDR3 in DNA: TGCAGCGTTGGGCTTTTCGTAGACAGGCCGAACACCGGGGAGCTGTTTTTT.

This clonotype was counted a few times. The chain joins TRBV10-2 to TRBJ1-5; 7 bases line up with TRBD1. Per germline, CDR1 WSHSY and CDR2 SAAADI. V was pared by 5 bases and J by 2 bases, with 6 bases of the junction left unmatched. This CDR3 region has 15 residues. The CDR3 here is CASSTTGTGNQPQHF. The CDR3 coding sequence is TGCGCCAGCAGTACAACAGGGACAGGCAATCAGCCCCAGCATTTT.

The chain couples TRBV29-1 to TRBJ2-1, with D possibly being TRBD1 (5 bases). V shed 7 bases and J shed 8 bases, with 9 bases lying between them. CDR1 is SQVTM, CDR2 ANQGSEA, per germline. This CDR3 region has 10 residues. CDR3 in amino acids: CSAREDEQFF. CDR3 coding DNA: TGCAGCGCCAGGGAAGATGAGCAGTTCTTC.

The rearrangement joins TRBV12-3 or TRBV12-4 to TRBJ2-3, with 9 bases aligning to TRBD1. Losses at the gene ends were 5 bases for V and 2 bases for J; bases not matched to a gene: 5. The CDR3 runs 15 residues. CDR3 loop: CASSPRDRATDTQYF. CDR3 bases: TGTGCCAGCAGTCCCCGGGACAGGGCCACAGATACGCAGTATTTT.

This clonotype was counted between two and nine times. A much larger clone lies a single base off, so this may be a read error. The chain joins TRBV7-2 to TRBJ1-2; D is possibly TRBD1 (6 bases). The CDR3 sequence is 15 residues long. The V gene lost 1 base and the J gene lost 2 bases, with 11 bases spanning the gap. The germline V gene has CDR1 SGHTA and CDR2 FQGNSA. In DNA form, the CDR3 reads TGTGCCAGCAGCTTAGAAGGACAGATGAACTATGGCTACACCTTC. It yields the protein CASSLEGQMNYGYTF.

The chain joins TRBV7-2 to TRBJ2-1; D possibly uses TRBD1 or TRBD2 (5 bases each). This CDR3 has 15 amino acids. The germline gives CDR1 SGHTA, CDR2 FQGNSA. The V end was cut by 5 bases, the J end by 8 bases, with 19 bases between. CDR3 coding DNA: TGTGCCAGCAGCCCACCGGGACCGCGAGTTTATGAGCAGTTCTTC. Translation gives CASSPPGPRVYEQFF.

There are a few counts of this clonotype. V gene TRBV4-3 combines with J gene TRBJ2-7; 7 bases are shared with TRBD1. Germline CDR1 and CDR2: LGHNA and YSLEER. The J segment lost 1 base and the V segment lost 0 bases, leaving 6 bases of the junction unmatched. The CDR3 is made up of 16 amino acids. The CDR3 is CASSQDAGTESYEQYF. The CDR3 DNA sequence: TGCGCCAGCAGCCAAGACGCCGGGACAGAGTCCTACGAGCAGTACTTC.

In its sample, this clonotype was seen a few times. One end of the junction fails to match germline, which may point to a read error. The J gene is TRBJ2-1, the V gene TRBV5-1; tentatively, D is TRBD2 (5 bases). Germline V CDR1 and CDR2: SGHRS, YFSETQ. This CDR3 is built from 12 residues. The CDR3 region is CASSLAGNEQFF. The DNA for the CDR3 is TGTGCCAGCAGCCTCGCGGGCAATGAGCAGTTCTTC. Full variable domain (outside the CDR3, taken from reference TRBV5-1 and TRBJ2-1): KAGVTQTPRYLIKTRGQQVTLSCSPISGHRSVSWYQQTPGQGLQFLFEYFSETQRNKGNFPGRFSGRQFSNSRSEMNVSTLELGDSALYLCASSLAGNEQFFGPGTRLTVL.

The chain links TRBV12-3 or TRBV12-4 to TRBJ2-5; 8 nucleotides line up with TRBD1. The CDR3 is 14 residues long. J lost 2 bases, V lost 6 bases, and 5 bases had no gene match. The CDR3 DNA sequence: TGTGCCAGCAGCCGTGGGACAGGTCAAGAGACCCAGTACTTC. Protein product: CASSRGTGQETQYF.

V usage is TRBV5-1 and J usage is TRBJ2-5, with TRBD2 matching over 11 bases. Germline V gives CDR1 SGHRS, CDR2 YFSETQ. With V trimmed by 5 bases and J by 5 bases, 8 bases remained unmatched. This CDR3 contains 15 residues. CDR3 protein: CASSSGGDQVETQYF. The CDR3 nucleotides are TGCGCCAGCAGTAGCGGGGGGGACCAAGTGGAGACCCAGTACTTC.

This clonotype has just a few counts. CDR3 residues: CSVPPTGNTEAFF. In DNA, the CDR3 is TGCAGCGTTCCCCCGACCGGGAACACTGAAGCTTTCTTT. The chain recombines TRBV29-1 with TRBJ1-1; D call uncertain. Trimming removed 5 bases from V and 1 base from J, with 11 bases in between. CDR1 is SQVTM, CDR2 ANQGSEA, per germline. There are 13 residues in the CDR3.

J is TRBJ1-1 and V is TRBV2; perhaps TRBD1 as D (5 bases). Germline V CDR1 and CDR2: SNHLY, FYNNEI. The CDR3 covers 14 residues. The V and J ends lost 11 bases and 0 bases respectively, with 16 bases between them. DNA for the CDR3: TGTGCCTTCAGCCGGGGGGGGATGAACACTGAAGCTTTCTTT. Protein sequence: CAFSRGGMNTEAFF. The full variable domain, rest sourced from reference TRBV2 and TRBJ1-1, is EPEVTQTPSHQVTQMGQEVILRCVPISNHLYFYWYRQILGQKVEFLVSFYNNEISEKSEIFDDQFSVERPDGSNFTLKIRSTKLEDSAMYFCAFSRGGMNTEAFFGQGTRLTVV.

This clonotype turned up a few times. The rearrangement joins TRBV2 to TRBJ1-2, with 11 bases matching TRBD1. The CDR3 is 16 residues long. Losses at the gene ends were 0 bases for V and 3 bases for J; bases not matched to a gene: 3. The germline V gene has CDR1 SNHLY and CDR2 FYNNEI. The CDR3 nucleotides read TGTGCCAGCAGTGAAGCGGACAGGGGGCATTACTATGGCTACACCTTC. This sequence encodes CASSEADRGHYYGYTF.

There are a few counts of this clonotype. This rearrangement joins TRBV12-3 or TRBV12-4 to TRBJ2-3, with 13 bases identical to TRBD2. Germline trimming cut 6 bases from V and 4 bases from J; bases unmatched to any gene: 10. The CDR3 runs 17 residues. CDR3 nucleotides: TGTGCCAGCAGCCTGATGGTGACTAGCGGGGGGTCAGATACGCAGTATTTT. This codes for CASSLMVTSGGSDTQYF.

This clonotype was observed a few times. The chain recombines TRBV19 with TRBJ1-5, with a tentative D call TRBD1 (5 bases). V lost 5 bases to trimming and J lost 7 bases, with 24 bases between them. This CDR3 is built from 17 residues. The germline V gene encodes CDR1 LNHDA and CDR2 SQIVND (reference sequence). CDR3 amino acids: CASSSGTGQGDRQPQHF. DNA for the CDR3: TGTGCCAGTAGTTCCGGTACGGGGCAGGGCGATCGCCAGCCCCAGCATTTT.

The chain uses TRBV15 and TRBJ1-6; D gene unclear. CDR1 and CDR2 from the germline V gene are LNHNV and YYDKDF (reference sequence). V was clipped by 8 bases and J by 0 bases, with 8 bases between them. The length of the CDR3 is 14 residues. CDR3 loop: CATSGNSYNSPLHF. As DNA, the CDR3 is TGTGCCACCTCGGGCAACTCCTATAATTCACCCCTCCACTTT. Full variable domain (outside the CDR3, taken from reference TRBV15 and TRBJ1-6): DAMVIQNPRYQVTQFGKPVTLSCSQTLNHNVMYWYQQKSSQAPKLLFHYYDKDFNNEADTPDNFQSRRPNTSFCFLDIRSPGLGDTAMYLCATSGNSYNSPLHFGNGTRLTVT.

This sequence joins TRBV7-3 and TRBJ2-6, with D perhaps given as TRBD1 or TRBD2 (6 bases each). The CDR3 loop spans 15 amino acids. Germline lookup yields CDR1 SGHTA and CDR2 FQGTGA. V lost 3 bases and J lost 4, with 10 bases in between. CDR3 loop: CASSFTGAGANVLTF. CDR3 nucleotides: TGTGCCAGCAGCTTCACGGGGGCCGGGGCCAACGTCCTGACTTTC.

On this clonotype: This may be a read error, as it is one base from a much larger clone. This chain uses TRBV7-2 with TRBJ2-5; D is perhaps TRBD2 (5 bases). The CDR3 runs 14 residues. Germline V gene lookup returns CDR1 SGHTA and CDR2 FQGNSA. Trimming stripped 1 base from V and 5 bases from J, with 11 bases between. CDR3 in amino acids: CASSLVGRTETQYF. The CDR3 nucleotides are TGTGCCAGCAGCTTAGTAGGGAGAACGGAGACCCAGTACTTC.

This clonotype was detected a few times. The chain links TRBV2 to TRBJ1-5, with 7 bases that match TRBD1. CDR3 length: 14 amino acids. Germline values: CDR1 SNHLY, CDR2 FYNNEI. Trimming cost V 6 bases and J 3 bases; bases outside gene matches: 5. CDR3 sequence (DNA): TGTGCCAGCAGGGACAGGCCGCTCAATCAGCCCCAGCATTTT. Amino acid sequence: CASRDRPLNQPQHF.

Here the CDR3 DNA reads TGTGCCAGCAGCTCGGGACAGCTCAATGAGCAGTTCTTC. Translation gives CASSSGQLNEQFF. The chain links TRBV5-4 to TRBJ2-1; 7 nucleotides agree with TRBD1. Germline V CDR1 and CDR2: SGHNT, YYREEE (reference sequence). With V trimmed by 3 bases and J by 6 bases, 3 bases remained unmatched. CDR3 length: 13 residues.

The rearrangement joins TRBV2 to TRBJ1-1; 10 bases agree with TRBD1. With V trimmed by 5 bases and J by 4 bases, 7 bases remained unmatched. The CDR3 consists of 15 residues. Germline lookup yields CDR1 SNHLY and CDR2 FYNNEI. CDR3: CASSPGTGEGTEAFF. DNA for the CDR3: TGTGCCAGCAGTCCCGGGACAGGGGAAGGCACTGAAGCTTTCTTT.

The rearrangement joins TRBV5-4 to TRBJ1-2; 10 bases align to TRBD1. Germline V gene lookup returns CDR1 SGHNT and CDR2 YYREEE (reference sequence). The V gene end was trimmed by 6 bases and the J gene end by 4 bases; junction bases not matched to a gene: 9. CDR3 length: 15 amino acids. In DNA form, the CDR3 reads TGTGCCAGCACCTGGCGGGGACAGGGGACCTATGGCTACACCTTC. Encoded protein: CASTWRGQGTYGYTF.

V is TRBV5-1 and J is TRBJ1-1; 9 bases line up with TRBD1. V dropped 4 bases and J dropped 0; count of bases not matched to a gene: 4. Germline V gives CDR1 SGHRS, CDR2 YFSETQ. This CDR3 has 15 amino acids. CDR3 coding DNA: TGCGCCAGCAGCGGACAGGGGACTATGAACACTGAAGCTTTCTTT. It encodes CASSGQGTMNTEAFF. Based on the CDR3 plus reference TRBV5-1 and TRBJ1-1, the full variable domain is KAGVTQTPRYLIKTRGQQVTLSCSPISGHRSVSWYQQTPGQGLQFLFEYFSETQRNKGNFPGRFSGRQFSNSRSEMNVSTLELGDSALYLCASSGQGTMNTEAFFGQGTRLTVV.